The 5 T cell receptor beta chains given below trace back to one sample, sequenced in a study of cytomegalovirus exposure and HLA in healthy donors (dated 2017 in TCRdb). The library was generated by the immunoSEQ multiplex PCR assay. A mixture of 60 forward primers for TCR Vbeta segments and 13 reverse primers for TCR Jbeta segments was used in the multiplex PCR. TCRdb re-hosts the immuneACCESS table, in-frame sequences only. Its copies lack some clones; in the studies checked, an unresolved V gene accounts for under half of them, and the cause for the rest is not known. The sample data list over 150,000 clones, and about four fifths of these were observed just once. The ten largest clones capture 7% of the sample. The sequencing sample was made of PBMCs. The receptors stem from a woman in her twenties or thirties in good health and CMV-seropositive.

This chain connects TRBV5-6 to TRBJ1-2; a weak D match, TRBD1 (6 bases). The CDR3 sequence is 14 residues long. Trimming left V 4 bases short and J 4 bases short, with 14 bases between. The germline gives CDR1 SGHDT, CDR2 YYEEEE. The CDR3 DNA follows: TGTGCCAGCAGCATGACTACAGGGCGCTATGGCTACACCTTC. It codes for CASSMTTGRYGYTF. Using reference TRBV5-6 and TRBJ1-2 for the parts outside the CDR3, the full variable domain is DAGVTQSPTHLIKTRGQQVTLRCSPKSGHDTVSWYQQALGQGPQFIFQYYEEEERQRGNFPDRFSGHQFPNYSSELNVNALLLGDSALYLCASSMTTGRYGYTFGSGTRLTVV.

V usage is TRBV4-1 and J usage is TRBJ2-5; 7 nucleotides match TRBD2. The CDR3 sequence is 14 residues long. Germline V gene sequence: CDR1 MGHRA, CDR2 YSYEKL. V was pared by 4 bases and J by 5 bases, with 7 bases of the junction left unmatched. The chain's CDR3 is CASSPTGGIETQYF. CDR3 sequence (DNA): TGCGCCAGCAGCCCCACCGGGGGGATTGAGACCCAGTACTTC.

This clone was detected a few times. The chain has TRBV6-6 and TRBJ2-7; 7 positions agree with TRBD1. Per germline, CDR1 MNHNY and CDR2 SVGAGI (reference sequence). V gave up 7 bases and J gave up 2 bases; unmatched junction bases: 8. This CDR3 comprises 14 residues. CDR3 nucleotide sequence: TGTGCCAGCACGGGACAGCCTTATCCCTACGAGCAGTACTTC. Translated: CASTGQPYPYEQYF.

This clone was picked up one time. The V call is TRBV9, the J call TRBJ2-7, with D unresolved. The CDR3 contains 14 residues. Germline lookup yields CDR1 SGDLS and CDR2 YYNGEE. V was trimmed by 0 bases and J by 0 bases, leaving 7 bases between them. CDR3 protein: CASSVGVDSYEQYF. CDR3 sequence (DNA): TGTGCCAGCAGCGTAGGCGTAGACTCCTACGAGCAGTACTTC. Combining the CDR3 with reference TRBV9 and TRBJ2-7 gives the whole variable domain DSGVTQTPKHLITATGQRVTLRCSPRSGDLSVYWYQQSLDQGLQFLIQYYNGEERAKGNILERFSAQQFPDLHSELNLSSLELGDSALYFCASSVGVDSYEQYFGPGTRLTVT.

The chain links TRBV27 to TRBJ2-7, with 9 bases lining up with TRBD1. Germline lookup yields CDR1 MNHEY and CDR2 SMNVEV (reference sequence). The CDR3 contains 15 residues. J was trimmed by 3 bases and V by 2 bases; bases with no gene match: 5. DNA of the CDR3: TGTGCCAGCAGTTTACTTGGGACAGGGAACTACGAGCAGTACTTC. Protein sequence: CASSLLGTGNYEQYF.